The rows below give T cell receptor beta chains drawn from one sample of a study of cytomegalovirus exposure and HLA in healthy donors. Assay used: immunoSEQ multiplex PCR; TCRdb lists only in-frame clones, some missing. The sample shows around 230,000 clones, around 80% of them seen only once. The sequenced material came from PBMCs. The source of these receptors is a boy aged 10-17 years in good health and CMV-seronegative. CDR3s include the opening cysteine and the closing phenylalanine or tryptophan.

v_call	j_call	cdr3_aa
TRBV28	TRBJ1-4	CASGDGATNEKLFF
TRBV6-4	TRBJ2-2	CASSGLPRIGELFF
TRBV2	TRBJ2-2	CASSVGRGASGELFF
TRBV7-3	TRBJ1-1	CASSLGGGTEAFF
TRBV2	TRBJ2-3	CASRLAGANTDTQYF
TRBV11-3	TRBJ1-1	CASSSDRAPEAFF
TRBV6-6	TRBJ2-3	CASSGDYRQYF
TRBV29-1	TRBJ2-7	CSVELSYEQYF
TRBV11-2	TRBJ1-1	CASSFDGALNTEAFF
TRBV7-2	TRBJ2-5	CASSSQETQYF
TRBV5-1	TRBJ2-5	CASSSYRIEETQYF
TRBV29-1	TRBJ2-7	CSVVSGSTYEQYF
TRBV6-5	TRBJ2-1	CASSYEGKGNEQFF
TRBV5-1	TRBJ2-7	CASSLEETGPGKQYF
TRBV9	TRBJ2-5	CASSVAETQYF
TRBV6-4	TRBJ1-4	CASSESGEKLFF
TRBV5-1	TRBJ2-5	CASSFRRGQETQYF
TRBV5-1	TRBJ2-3	CASSLGSLSTDTQYF
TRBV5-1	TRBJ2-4	CASREDGAKNIQYF
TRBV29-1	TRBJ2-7	CSVEAPDRGNEQYF
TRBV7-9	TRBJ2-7	CASSPSTSVGEQYF
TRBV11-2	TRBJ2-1	CASSLRTSGDNEQFF
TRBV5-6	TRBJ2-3	CASSWREETSTDTQYF
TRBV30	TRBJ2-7	CARRDRGYEQYF
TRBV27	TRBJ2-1	CATRPTGGNEQFF
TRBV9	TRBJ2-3	CASSVEASGGRGTQYF
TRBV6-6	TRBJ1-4	CATKPGQGKTNEKLFF
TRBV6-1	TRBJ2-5	CASSELAGGQGTQYF
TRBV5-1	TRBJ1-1	CASSLDRAQNTEAFF
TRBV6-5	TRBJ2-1	CASSYTRNNNEQFF
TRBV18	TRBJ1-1	CASSPRSENTEAFF
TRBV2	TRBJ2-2	CASSGLGPRRNTGELFF
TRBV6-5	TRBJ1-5	CASSAGGNNQPQHF
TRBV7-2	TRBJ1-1	CASSLVSRTLVRAFF
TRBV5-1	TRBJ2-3	CASSFVTGDTDTQYF
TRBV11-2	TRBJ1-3	CASSLHGTGSGNTIYF
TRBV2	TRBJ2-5	CASSEAGGGGRETQYF
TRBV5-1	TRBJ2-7	CASSLVGSYEQYF
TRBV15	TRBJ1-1	CATSRDLSGGLTFF
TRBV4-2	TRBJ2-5	CASSQVSLYLRETQYF
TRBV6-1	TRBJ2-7	CASSEALEGALYEQYF
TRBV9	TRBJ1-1	CASSVPQGAEAFF
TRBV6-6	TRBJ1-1	CASSYQAMNTEAFF
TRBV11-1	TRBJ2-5	CASSSKLRNQETQYF
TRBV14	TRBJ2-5	CASSQEAGVAGAKTQYF
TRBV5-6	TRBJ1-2	CASSLADLYGYTF
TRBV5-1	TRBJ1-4	CASSLAQGILNEKLFF
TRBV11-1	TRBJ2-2	CASSRGQGTGELFF
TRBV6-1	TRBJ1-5	CASSGAGGDPNQPQHF
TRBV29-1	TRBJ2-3	CSVVLRFTDTQYF
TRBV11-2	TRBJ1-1	CASSSLTGTGEGEAFF
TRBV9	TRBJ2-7	CASSPLGTQPNEQYF
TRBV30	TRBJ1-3	CASTVSGNTIYF
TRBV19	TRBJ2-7	CASSSGNSYEQYF
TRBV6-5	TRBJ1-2	CASSYSGEGGYGYTF
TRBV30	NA	CAWSPESYEQYF
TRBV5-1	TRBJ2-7	CASSLGWTGRTYEQYF